Sequencing of this TCR beta chain was carried out in a study of spatial heterogeneity in lung cancer. The sample holds many counts of this clonotype. A library made for alpha chains picked up this beta chain off target, so its size means little. The V and J ends lost 4 bases and 7 bases, in that order; junction bases with no gene match: 15. Germline loops: CDR1 MGHRA, CDR2 YSYEKL. The CDR3 has 16 residues. Unique molecular identifiers, one per molecule, were present on every TCR cDNA molecule. Each CDR3 protein is one row after TCRdb ran MiXCR on the 5' RACE reads. The table has over 7,500 distinct CDR3 sequences, 8.6% seen once; the top ten hold about 44%. Time point noted: sample taken at primary tumor resection. Tumor, nontumor lung or frozen PBMC supplied whole RNA that was sequenced unsorted.

The sequencing here drew on PBMCs, taken at surgery. The gene calls are TRBV4-1 and TRBJ2-7; 8 bases map to TRBD1. The clonotype originates from a male donor with early-stage non-small cell lung cancer. As DNA, the CDR3 is TGCGCCAGCAGCCGCAAAGGCGGGCCAACAGGGGGTGAGCAGTACTTC. It encodes CASSRKGGPTGGEQYF.